Listed below are T cell receptor beta chains from one sample, sequenced in a study of blood T cells in healthy people across ages. TCRdb processed the 5' RACE reads anew with MiXCR; each CDR3 protein has one entry. Here the sample spans 1.8 million or so distinct CDR3 sequences, roughly two fifths being singletons. Sequenced sample: blood. The source of these receptors is a human donor in good health. Both conserved end residues are part of each CDR3. The order of the fields is J gene, D gene, clone size, V gene, CDR3 DNA, CDR3 protein. A D gene is named only where the DNA matches it firmly. Expanded clones are given a class, and other clones once, few, many or no size at all.

>TRBJ1-2|TRBD1|few|TRBV20-1
TGCAGTGCTAAGGACAGGGGTCTTCGAAACTATGGCTACACCTTC
CSAKDRGLRNYGYTF
>TRBJ1-2|-|many|TRBV25-1
TGTGCCAGCAGTGACGGAGGGGGCTACACCTTC
CASSDGGGYTF
>TRBJ2-7|-|once|TRBV10-3
TGTGCCATCAGGTTTGGTTCTGGAAGTGACGAGCAGTACTTC
CAIRFGSGSDEQYF
>TRBJ1-1|-|few|TRBV29-1
TGCAGCGTTGCCCCTATCCTGGGTAGGAGTGAAGCTTTCTTT
CSVAPILGRSEAFF
>TRBJ2-7|-|few|TRBV27
TGTGCCAGTCAGGCGCACGGAGGCTCCTACGAGCAGTACTTC
CASQAHGGSYEQYF
>TRBJ2-6|-|-|TRBV9
TGTGCCAGCAGCGTAGATCGGGTCCCTGGGGCCAACGTCCTGACTTTC
CASSVDRVPGANVLTF
>TRBJ2-3|TRBD2|few|TRBV12-3/TRBV12-4
TGTGCCAGCAGTGTACTAGCGATTAGCACAGATACGCAGTATTTT
CASSVLAISTDTQYF
>TRBJ2-1|-|few|TRBV18
TGTGCCAGCTCACCACTGTACCAGGGGATGCTAGACAATGAGCAGTTCTTC
CASSPLYQGMLDNEQFF
>TRBJ2-6|-|-|TRBV5-1
TGCGCCAGCAGCTTGTCCGAGCGCTCTGGGGCCAACGTCCCGACTTTC
CASSLSERSGANVPTF
>TRBJ2-3|-|few|TRBV20-1
TGCAGTGCTAGAGCCCCTAGTCTCGCAGATACGCAGTATTTT
CSARAPSLADTQYF
>TRBJ1-2|-|many|TRBV7-9
TGTGCCAGCAGCAAAGGCGGCTACACCTTC
CASSKGGYTF
>TRBJ1-1|-|few|TRBV7-3
TGTGCCAGCAGCTTAACAGGGGATGAAGCTTTCTTT
CASSLTGDEAFF
>TRBJ2-1|TRBD2|few|TRBV9
TGTGCCCGCGGGGGGGGAAACTCCTACAATGAGCAGTTCTTC
CARGGGNSYNEQFF
>TRBJ2-2|-|-|TRBV20-1
TGCAGTGCTAGTTCACTAGGTGCCTCCGGGGAGCTGTTTTTT
CSASSLGASGELFF
>TRBJ2-5|-|few|TRBV5-1
TGCGCCAGCAGCTCCCAACAGGGCCAGCAGGAGCAGTACTTC
CASSSQQGQQEQYF
>TRBJ1-5|TRBD1|-|TRBV24-1
TGTGCCACCAGTGACCCAAGACAGGGTAGTCAGCCCCAGCATTTT
CATSDPRQGSQPQHF
>TRBJ2-5|-|few|TRBV20-1
TGCAGTGCCCTAGTAGGTCCTCAAGAGACCCAGTACTTC
CSALVGPQETQYF
>TRBJ1-5|-|once|TRBV7-9
TGTGCCAGCAGCTTAGGGCCCCCCGGACAGTTCAATCAGCCCCAGCATTTT
CASSLGPPGQFNQPQHF
>TRBJ1-2|-|-|TRBV9
TGTGCCAGCAGCGTACCCAGGGCCGGGGGCGACTGGGGCTACACCTTC
CASSVPRAGGDWGYTF
>TRBJ2-3|-|many|TRBV7-2
TGTGCCAGCAGCTACGGTCTGGGGAGGCTCACAGATACGCAGTATTTT
CASSYGLGRLTDTQYF